This TCR beta chain was obtained from a study of brain T cells in children with intractable seizures. Study observations and caveats: Patients' HCMV serostatus was unknown; virus specificity rests on CDR3 similarity alone. Absence of clones before surgery may stem from lower sequencing depth.

Notes on this clone: The antigen is undetermined.

Germline V gene data show CDR1 as MNHEY and CDR2 as SMNVEV (reference sequence). Germline trimming cut 7 bases from V and 6 bases from J; bases unmatched to any gene: 6. The CDR3 covers 12 residues. Surgery cases with the highest brain T cell transcript signatures were chosen for sequencing. Pre-surgery treatment included at least one anti-epileptic drug. TCRdb's copy holds only in-frame clones and misses some; the assay was immunoSEQ multiplex PCR. The repertoire holds roughly 64,000 clones, with roughly 95% as singletons. The specimen was peripheral blood, collected at surgery. J is TRBJ2-7 and V is TRBV27, with 7 bases lining up with TRBD2. The TCR originated in a boy younger than two with focal cortical dysplasia and intractable seizures. The CDR3 region has the DNA TGTGCCAGCATCGGGGGGTTGTCCGAGCAGTACTTC. Its translation is CASIGGLSEQYF.